A single sample gave rise to the 30 T cell receptor beta chains below, sequenced in a study of Graves' ophthalmopathy and Graves' hyperthyroidism. As the template, RNA transcripts were used to amplify TCR beta CDR3 regions. RT-PCR in the first round used HTBI primers; a second-round multiplex PCR followed. TCRdb re-called the multiplex PCR reads with MiXCR, one entry per CDR3 protein. There are about 400,000 distinct CDR3 sequences in the sample; approximately 21% occur only once, and roughly 3% lies in the top ten. The sample consisted of peripheral blood. These receptors originate from a woman between 18 and 29 years old with stable Graves' hyperthyroidism.

The chain carries TRBV6-2 or TRBV6-3 and TRBJ1-1; maybe TRBD1 (6 bases). Per the germline V gene, CDR1 is MNHEY and CDR2 is SVGEGT. Trimming stripped 6 bases from V and 6 bases from J, with 8 bases between. The CDR3 has 11 residues. Written as DNA, the CDR3 is TGTGCCAGCAGACGACAGGCTGAAGCTTTCTTT. Encoded protein: CASRRQAEAFF.

This clonotype has a count of ten or more. The chain joins TRBV6-1 to TRBJ2-7; the match to TRBD2 covers 10 bases. Germline trimming cut 3 bases from V and 3 bases from J; bases unmatched to any gene: 5. Germline CDR1 MNHNS, CDR2 SASEGT. The length of the CDR3 is 15 residues. DNA for the CDR3: TGTGCCAGCAGTGAGTCTAGCGGGAGTATCTACGAGCAGTACTTC. This encodes CASSESSGSIYEQYF.

The chain combines TRBV2 with TRBJ2-2, with D unresolved. The V end was cut by 2 bases, the J end by 6 bases, with 7 bases between. Germline CDR1 is SNHLY and CDR2 is FYNNEI. The CDR3 has 13 amino acids. CDR3 nucleotide sequence: TGTGCCAGCAGTGAATGGCGGTCCGGGGAGCTGTTTTTT. Amino acids: CASSEWRSGELFF.

This clonotype was seen at least ten times. The rearrangement uses TRBV29-1 and TRBJ1-1; maybe TRBD1 (5 bases). Trimming removed 4 bases at V and 4 bases at J, with 13 bases between. This CDR3 is 13 amino acids long. Per the germline V gene, CDR1 is SQVTM and CDR2 is ANQGSEA. CDR3 sequence (DNA): TGCAGCGTTGTCCAGGGCTGGGGCACTGAAGCTTTCTTT. Protein product: CSVVQGWGTEAFF.

The gene calls are TRBV11-2 and TRBJ2-2; 12 bases are shared with TRBD1. J was trimmed by 5 bases and V by 3 bases; bases with no gene match: 7. The CDR3 has 17 amino acids. Per the germline V gene, CDR1 is SGHAT and CDR2 is FQNNGV. CDR3 coding DNA: TGTGCCAGCAGCTTCCGATGGGACAGGGGGCGTACCGGGGAGCTGTTTTTT. Translation: CASSFRWDRGRTGELFF.

This clonotype was seen ten or more times. The chain is built from TRBV6-1 and TRBJ1-2, with D possibly TRBD1 on 6 matching bases. CDR3 size: 14 residues. Germline loops: CDR1 MNHNS, CDR2 SASEGT. Deletions cut 10 bases from V and 5 bases from J, with 20 bases between. CDR3 protein: CATELLTGGYGYTF. In DNA form, the CDR3 reads TGTGCCACCGAGCTCTTGACAGGAGGATATGGCTACACCTTC.

This clonotype has a count of ten or more. The CDR3 here is CAWGGRSDQPQHF. The CDR3 DNA follows: TGTGCCTGGGGAGGACGGAGCGATCAGCCCCAGCATTTT. The genes are TRBV30 and TRBJ1-5; D is undetermined. V lost 5 bases to trimming and J lost 5 bases, with 13 bases between them. Germline CDR1 is GTSNPN and CDR2 is SVGIG (reference sequence). The CDR3 is 13 residues long.

This clonotype was counted at least ten times. The chain links TRBV6-1 to TRBJ2-5; 12 nucleotides align to TRBD2. V shed 5 bases and J 5 bases; nucleotides not matched to a gene: 6. Looked up from germline, CDR1 is MNHNS and CDR2 is SASEGT. The CDR3 runs to 15 residues. The CDR3: CASSQLAGGMETQYF. The CDR3 DNA sequence: TGTGCCAGCAGTCAGCTAGCGGGAGGGATGGAGACCCAGTACTTC.

This clonotype has at least ten counts. This chain's CDR3 is CATSRVRGTGPETQYF. The CDR3 DNA is TGTGCCACCAGCAGAGTTCGTGGGACAGGACCGGAGACCCAGTACTTC. The V call is TRBV15, the J call TRBJ2-5; 8 bases align to TRBD1. Losses at the gene ends were 1 base for V and 5 bases for J; bases not matched to a gene: 9. The CDR3 sequence is 16 residues long. Germline-derived CDR1 and CDR2 are LNHNV and YYDKDF (reference sequence).

This clonotype came up many times. The CDR3 is CASSLAGLARAEAFF. The CDR3 bases are TGTGCCAGCAGCTTAGCCGGACTGGCTAGGGCTGAAGCTTTCTTT. The rearrangement links TRBV7-8 to TRBJ1-1, with no clear D. Germline CDR1 is SGHVS and CDR2 is FQNEAQ. There are 15 residues in the CDR3. The V end was cut by 0 bases, the J end by 6 bases, with 14 bases between.

This clonotype was seen at least ten times. The chain uses TRBV6-1 and TRBJ2-7, with TRBD2 matching over 7 bases. Germline lookup yields CDR1 MNHNS and CDR2 SASEGT. After removal of 7 bases from V and 5 bases from J, the junction contained 8 bases not matched to a gene. This CDR3 region has 13 residues. The CDR3, as DNA: TGTGCCAGCACCCGCGGGAGTTTCGACGAGCAGTACTTC. Protein: CASTRGSFDEQYF.

This clonotype was recorded at least ten times. This sequence joins TRBV12-3 or TRBV12-4 and TRBJ2-5; D is undetermined. This CDR3 is 14 amino acids long. V was shortened by 3 bases and J by 5 bases, with 13 bases between the two germline ends. The CDR3 here is CASSFSGRGETQYF. CDR3 bases: TGTGCCAGCAGTTTCAGTGGCCGTGGGGAGACCCAGTACTTC.

Of note for this clonotype: A single base separates this from a much larger clone, so it may be a read error. The CDR3 is CASNRGRDGQYF. The CDR3, as DNA: TGCGCCAGCAACCGGGGACGGGACGGGCAGTACTTC. The chain carries TRBV4-1 and TRBJ2-7, with D perhaps matching TRBD1 or TRBD2 (5 bases each). V shed 7 bases and J shed 9 bases, with 16 bases lying between them. The germline V gene encodes CDR1 MGHRA and CDR2 YSYEKL. The CDR3 covers 12 residues.

This clonotype was counted at least ten times. The J gene is TRBJ1-3, the V gene TRBV2; D is unclear. The germline gives CDR1 SNHLY, CDR2 FYNNEI. With 0 bases removed from V and 3 bases from J, the gap between germline ends came to 12 bases. The CDR3 has 16 amino acids. The CDR3 DNA follows: TGTGCCAGCAGTGAAGCGAGTCTTGTTTTTGGAAACACCATATATTTT. Amino acid sequence: CASSEASLVFGNTIYF. Full variable domain (remainder filled in from reference TRBV2 and TRBJ1-3): EPEVTQTPSHQVTQMGQEVILRCVPISNHLYFYWYRQILGQKVEFLVSFYNNEISEKSEIFDDQFSVERPDGSNFTLKIRSTKLEDSAMYFCASSEASLVFGNTIYFGEGSWLTVV.

This clonotype was found once. V and J are TRBV6-1 and TRBJ2-5; 7 nucleotides agree with TRBD1. CDR1 and CDR2 from the germline V gene are MNHNS and SASEGT. There are 16 residues in the CDR3. Trimming at V came to 0 bases and at J to 1 base, leaving 5 bases not matched to a gene. CDR3: CASSEALTGAQETQYF. CDR3 bases: TGTGCCAGCAGTGAAGCGCTTACAGGGGCCCAAGAGACCCAGTACTTC.

Note on this clonotype: The germline gene is not matched at one end of the junction; a read error may be the cause. The chain employs TRBV13 and TRBJ2-5, with D perhaps TRBD2 (5 bases). This CDR3 is built from 13 residues. The germline V gene has CDR1 PRHDT and CDR2 FYEKMQ (reference sequence). DNA of the CDR3: TGTGCCAGCAGGATCGGTGGCTGGGAGACCAAGTACTTC. Protein: CASRIGGWETKYF.

The chain joins TRBV5-4 to TRBJ1-1, with D maybe TRBD1 (5 bases). Per the germline V gene, CDR1 is SGHNT and CDR2 is YYREEE (reference sequence). The CDR3 is made up of 14 amino acids. Deletions cut 3 bases from V and 3 bases from J, with 12 bases between. CDR3 bases: TGTGCCAGCAGCTGGGGAGGGGAGGACACTGAAGCTTTCTTT. It is translated as CASSWGGEDTEAFF. The variable domain in full, completed from reference TRBV5-4 and TRBJ1-1, reads ETGVTQSPTHLIKTRGQQVTLRCSSQSGHNTVSWYQQALGQGPQFIFQYYREEENGRGNFPPRFSGLQFPNYSSELNVNALELDDSALYLCASSWGGEDTEAFFGQGTRLTVV.

This clonotype was observed many times. The chain recombines TRBV2 with TRBJ2-5; maybe TRBD2 (5 bases). The CDR3 contains 12 residues. The V end lost 6 bases, the J end lost 5 bases, and 10 bases lay between the germline ends. The germline CDR1 and CDR2 sequences are SNHLY and FYNNEI. CDR3 in DNA: TGTGCCAGCAGGGAGGAATTGGAGACCCAGTACTTC. Its translation: CASREELETQYF.

The rearrangement uses TRBV2 and TRBJ1-5, with D hard to call. Deletions cut 3 bases from V and 5 bases from J, with 5 bases between. Germline lookup yields CDR1 SNHLY and CDR2 FYNNEI. The CDR3 runs 12 residues. The CDR3 DNA is TGTGCCAGCAGTGACAACTATCAGCCCCAGCATTTT. This translates into CASSDNYQPQHF.

This clonotype was found many times. The chain has TRBV19 and TRBJ1-6; TRBD1 might be the D (6 bases). V was trimmed by 6 bases and J by 8 bases, leaving 14 bases between them. CDR3 length: 14 residues. Germline V gene lookup returns CDR1 LNHDA and CDR2 SQIVND (reference sequence). The CDR3 nucleotides are TGTGCCAGTAGACCCCAGGGGTTCGATTCACCCCTCCACTTT. This translates into CASRPQGFDSPLHF.

This clonotype was detected once. The rearrangement links TRBV6-4 to TRBJ1-1; D uncertain. Germline V lookup: CDR1 MRHNA, CDR2 SNTAGT. V was trimmed by 6 bases and J by 0 bases, leaving 11 bases between them. This CDR3 comprises 14 residues. CDR3 sequence (DNA): TGTGCCAGCAGAAAGTCGGAGGTGAACACTGAAGCTTTCTTT. This encodes CASRKSEVNTEAFF.

This clonotype was observed many times. The chain couples TRBV6-4 to TRBJ1-6, with unresolved D. The CDR3 consists of 19 residues. The ends were cut back, 4 bases at V and 0 bases at J, with 19 bases in the middle. In germline, CDR1 is MRHNA, CDR2 SNTAGT. In nucleotides, the CDR3 is TGTGCCAGCAGTGCCGTGGGCCTAGGTGGCGGCTCCTATAATTCACCCCTCCACTTT. This encodes CASSAVGLGGGSYNSPLHF.

The CDR3 protein is CASSDGELNTGELFF. The CDR3 nucleotides read TGTGCCAGCAGTGACGGGGAGCTGAACACCGGGGAGCTGTTTTTT. The V and J genes are TRBV12-3 or TRBV12-4 and TRBJ2-2; perhaps TRBD2 as D (5 bases). Deletions cut 5 bases from V and 1 base from J, with 11 bases between. The CDR3 is 15 amino acids.

The chain links TRBV6-2 or TRBV6-3 to TRBJ2-7; the match to TRBD1 covers 7 bases. The CDR3 has 15 residues. Germline values: CDR1 MNHEY, CDR2 SVGEGT. The trim removed 2 bases at V and 6 bases at J, leaving 10 bases unmatched. This CDR3 is CASSYVWTGRGEQYF. The CDR3 nucleotides read TGTGCCAGCAGTTACGTCTGGACAGGTCGTGGCGAGCAGTACTTC.

This clonotype was counted at least ten times. This chain joins TRBV10-3 and TRBJ1-1; D is unresolved. The ends were cut back, 4 bases at V and 3 bases at J, with 12 bases in the middle. This CDR3 spans 14 amino acids. Germline V lookup: CDR1 ENHRY, CDR2 SYGVKD. In DNA, the CDR3 is TGTGCCATCAGTGGAGAGAATGGGGACACTGAAGCTTTCTTT. It encodes CAISGENGDTEAFF.

This clonotype was seen repeatedly, ten times or more. This chain links TRBV28 with TRBJ2-7; the match to TRBD1 covers 8 bases. The J segment lost 3 bases and the V segment lost 8 bases, leaving 9 bases of the junction unmatched. The CDR3 covers 14 residues. Germline CDR1 is MDHEN and CDR2 is SYDVKM. The CDR3 spells CASGTTGVFYEQYF. The CDR3 coding sequence is TGTGCCAGCGGAACGACAGGGGTTTTCTACGAGCAGTACTTC.

The V call is TRBV27, the J call TRBJ2-7; no clear D gene. Germline V gene data show CDR1 as MNHEY and CDR2 as SMNVEV (reference sequence). Trimming cost V 5 bases and J 2 bases, with 10 bases left between them. CDR3 length: 13 residues. CDR3 in DNA: TGTGCCAGCAGTCCTTTCGGCCCCTACGAGCAGTACTTC. It specifies CASSPFGPYEQYF.

This clonotype was seen many times. V gene TRBV20-1 combines with J gene TRBJ2-4; TRBD1 aligns across 9 bases. V lost 0 bases, J lost 3 bases, and 3 bases stayed unmatched. This CDR3 contains 15 residues. Germline-derived CDR1 and CDR2 are DFQATT and SNEGSKA (reference sequence). As DNA, the CDR3 is TGCAGTGCTAGAGATCTGGACAGGGGCAAAAACATTCAGTACTTC. Its translation: CSARDLDRGKNIQYF.

This chain uses TRBV18 with TRBJ2-2, with TRBD2 matching over 7 bases. Germline lookup yields CDR1 KGHSH and CDR2 LQKENI. Losses at the gene ends were 1 base for V and 4 bases for J; bases not matched to a gene: 0. This CDR3 is built from 14 residues. The CDR3 here is CASSPRGSTGELFF. The CDR3 coding sequence is TGTGCCAGCTCACCACGCGGGAGCACCGGGGAGCTGTTTTTT. The full variable domain, completed using reference TRBV18 and TRBJ2-2, is NAGVMQNPRHLVRRRGQEARLRCSPMKGHSHVYWYRQLPEEGLKFMVYLQKENIIDESGMPKERFSAEFPKEGPSILRIQQVVRGDSAAYFCASSPRGSTGELFFGEGSRLTVL.

This clonotype was seen many times. The J gene is TRBJ1-1, the V gene TRBV27; D is possibly TRBD1 (6 bases). This CDR3 has 14 residues. Trimming took 2 bases from V and 1 from J, leaving 8 bases between them. Germline CDR1 reads MNHEY; CDR2 reads SMNVEV (reference sequence). Written as DNA, the CDR3 is TGTGCCAGCAGTTTAAGGGGACAGAACACTGAAGCTTTCTTT. Encoded protein: CASSLRGQNTEAFF.